These 24 T cell receptor beta chains were all obtained from the same sample, sequenced in a study of beta chain features in type 1 diabetes. Study-level points and caveats: All four CD4+ subsets from Type 1 diabetes patients carried moderately but significantly shorter TCRB CDR3s.

The investigators reverse transcribed all of the isolated RNA, so they sequenced expressed TCRB transcripts. Only in-frame clones appear in the TCRdb table, and some are missing; sequencing was by immunoSEQ multiplex PCR. The sample contains about 700,000 clones, roughly 12% of which appear only once. No antigen has been assigned to these receptors. The sample was naive CD4+ T cells from blood. All receptors come from a man aged 18-30 years with type 1 diabetes.

The chain joins TRBV10-3 to TRBJ2-3; D not certain. The germline V gene has CDR1 ENHRY and CDR2 SYGVKD. V was shortened by 6 bases and J by 9 bases, with 19 bases between the two germline ends. This CDR3 is 14 amino acids long. The CDR3 spells CAIRRTDAAATQYF. The CDR3 DNA sequence: TGTGCCATCAGGCGGACGGACGCCGCAGCGACGCAGTATTTT.

This sequence joins TRBV11-2 and TRBJ2-7; D unclear. Germline CDR1 SGHAT, CDR2 FQNNGV. This CDR3 is built from 12 residues. V was trimmed by 5 bases and J by 1 base, leaving 6 bases between them. CDR3: CASSRESYEQYF. As DNA, the CDR3 is TGTGCCAGCAGCCGAGAATCCTACGAGCAGTACTTC.

This clone was observed a handful of times. The J gene is TRBJ2-3, the V gene TRBV7-9; D may correspond to TRBD1 or TRBD2 (5 bases each). Looked up from germline, CDR1 is SEHNR and CDR2 is FQNEAQ (reference sequence). CDR3 length: 17 residues. V gave up 2 bases and J gave up 0 bases, with 15 bases separating them. The CDR3 DNA reads as TGTGCCAGCAGCTTAATGGGGACGAGATATAGCACAGATACGCAGTATTTT. It yields the protein CASSLMGTRYSTDTQYF.

As to this clone: This same CDR3 is encoded by further DNA sequences in the sample. This chain links TRBV2 with TRBJ1-1, with D unclear. The length of the CDR3 is 14 residues. Germline V gives CDR1 SNHLY, CDR2 FYNNEI. V was pared by 2 bases and J by 0 bases, with 7 bases between. CDR3 amino acids: CASSELGLNTEAFF. The CDR3 region has the DNA TGTGCCAGCAGTGAACTTGGATTGAACACTGAAGCTTTCTTT.

Turning to this clone: The identical CDR3 is also encoded by other nucleotide sequences in the sample. The genes are TRBV11-3 and TRBJ2-1, with D perhaps matching TRBD2 (6 bases). V was cut by 5 bases and J by 1 base, with 9 bases left in between. Germline V gene sequence: CDR1 SGHNT, CDR2 YENEEA. The CDR3 contains 14 residues. CDR3 amino acids: CASSPRGSYNEQFF. CDR3 nucleotide sequence: TGTGCCAGCAGCCCCCGGGGGTCCTACAATGAGCAGTTCTTC.

The chain recombines TRBV9 with TRBJ1-3; D perhaps matches TRBD1 (6 bases). This CDR3 is built from 15 residues. Germline assignment: CDR1 SGDLS and CDR2 YYNGEE. Trimming cost V 4 bases and J 4 bases, with 15 bases left between them. CDR3 protein: CASSPGQRAGNTIYF. The CDR3 DNA reads TGTGCCAGCAGCCCAGGACAGAGGGCGGGAAACACCATATATTTT.

The table lists this clone with a few counts. V usage is TRBV11-3 and J usage is TRBJ2-7; 8 bases align to TRBD1. The CDR3 consists of 15 residues. Germline CDR1 SGHNT, CDR2 YENEEA. V lost 4 bases and J lost 3; bases outside the gene matches: 8. DNA of the CDR3: TGTGCCAGCAGCTCCCGACAGGGGAAGGTCTACGAGCAGTACTTC. Translating it yields CASSSRQGKVYEQYF. Based on the CDR3 plus reference TRBV11-3 and TRBJ2-7, the full variable domain is EAGVVQSPRYKIIEKKQPVAFWCNPISGHNTLYWYLQNLGQGPELLIRYENEEAVDDSQLPKDRFSAERLKGVDSTLKIQPAELGDSAVYLCASSSRQGKVYEQYFGPGTRLTVT.

Worth noting for this clone: The sample carries other DNA sequences with the same CDR3. The chain links TRBV10-3 to TRBJ1-1; D may be TRBD1 (6 bases). Germline V gene sequence: CDR1 ENHRY, CDR2 SYGVKD. The length of the CDR3 is 13 residues. V lost 3 bases and J lost 1, with 6 bases in between. CDR3 coding DNA: TGTGCCATCAGTGAAGGGGGGAACACTGAAGCTTTCTTT. The encoded protein is CAISEGGNTEAFF.

V gene TRBV4-1 combines with J gene TRBJ2-1, with 15 bases that match TRBD2. The V gene end was trimmed by 4 bases and the J gene end by 4 bases; junction bases not matched to a gene: 8. The CDR3 has 18 residues. From germline, CDR1 is MGHRA and CDR2 YSYEKL. This chain's CDR3 is CASSRGLAGGQRYNEQFF. The DNA for the CDR3 is TGCGCCAGCAGCCGAGGACTAGCGGGGGGGCAGAGGTACAATGAGCAGTTCTTC.

This clone was found a few times. For the CDR3, the DNA is TGTGCCAGCAGCGGGACAGGGGTTACCGGTTCACCCCTCCACTTT. Its translation is CASSGTGVTGSPLHF. J is TRBJ1-6 and V is TRBV14; 10 bases map to TRBD1. The CDR3 length is 15 residues. CDR1 SGHDN and CDR2 FVKESK come from the germline V gene. With V trimmed by 5 bases and J by 9 bases, 7 bases remained unmatched.

The CDR3 coding sequence is TGTGCCAGCAGCACGCGGGACAGGTACACAGATACGCAGTATTTT. Amino acid sequence: CASSTRDRYTDTQYF. The chain is built from TRBV9 and TRBJ2-3; 8 bases are shared with TRBD1. The J segment lost 2 bases and the V segment lost 4 bases, leaving 6 bases of the junction unmatched. The CDR3 is 15 residues long. CDR1 SGDLS and CDR2 YYNGEE come from the germline V gene.

This chain joins TRBV5-4 and TRBJ2-1, with 8 bases identical to TRBD1. Trimming cost V 4 bases and J 0 bases; bases outside gene matches: 9. The CDR3 loop spans 17 amino acids. Germline V CDR1 and CDR2: SGHNT, YYREEE (reference sequence). CDR3 DNA sequence: TGTGCCAGCAGCCCTGGGACAGGACTCTTCTCCTACAATGAGCAGTTCTTC. This gives the protein CASSPGTGLFSYNEQFF.

The rearrangement uses TRBV13 and TRBJ1-5; D perhaps matches TRBD1 (5 bases). The V end was cut by 0 bases, the J end by 5 bases, with 17 bases between. The CDR3 is 17 residues long. Germline lookup yields CDR1 PRHDT and CDR2 FYEKMQ (reference sequence). CDR3 sequence reads: CASSLGFSGREDQPQHF. For the CDR3, the DNA is TGTGCCAGCAGCTTAGGATTCAGCGGCAGGGAGGATCAGCCCCAGCATTTT.

This clone has more than one count but fewer than ten. V is TRBV5-6 and J is TRBJ1-5, with D possibly being TRBD1 (6 bases). V was trimmed by 4 bases and J by 7 bases, leaving 21 bases between them. The CDR3 is 16 residues long. The V gene's germline CDR1 is SGHDT and CDR2 YYEEEE. The CDR3 coding sequence is TGTGCCAGCAGCCGTGGGGGCACCTCCGAGGGCCAGCCCCAGCATTTT. The encoded protein is CASSRGGTSEGQPQHF.

This clone turned up a few times. As DNA, the CDR3 is TGTGCCAGCAGCTTAGGTCTAGCGCAGAGCTCCTACGAGCAGTACTTC. Amino acid sequence: CASSLGLAQSSYEQYF. The chain joins TRBV7-8 to TRBJ2-7; maybe TRBD2 (6 bases). CDR1 is SGHVS, CDR2 FQNEAQ, per germline. The length of the CDR3 is 16 residues. V was pared by 1 base and J by 0 bases, with 13 bases between.

This chain links TRBV28 with TRBJ2-5, with D tentatively TRBD1 (5 bases). The V and J ends lost 3 bases and 1 base respectively, with 12 bases between them. Germline V gene data show CDR1 as MDHEN and CDR2 as SYDVKM. The CDR3 is 15 amino acids. CDR3 bases: TGTGCCAGCAGTTTCTCAGTAACAGGCCAAGAGACCCAGTACTTC. It is translated as CASSFSVTGQETQYF.

V and J are TRBV10-3 and TRBJ1-4; D uncertain. From germline, CDR1 is ENHRY and CDR2 SYGVKD. The length of the CDR3 is 12 residues. Trimming pared 4 bases from V and 8 bases from J, leaving 8 bases between. The CDR3 region is CAISGEPEKLFF. The CDR3 DNA reads TGTGCCATCAGTGGGGAGCCCGAAAAACTGTTTTTT.

On this clone: Its ends do not fully match the called genes, so a read error is possible. This chain connects TRBV10-3 to TRBJ2-7, with 8 nucleotides matching TRBD1. Germline V gives CDR1 ENHRY, CDR2 SYGVKD. This CDR3 region has 12 residues. The CDR3 DNA reads as TGTGCCATCAGTGAGTCCGGACAGGGTGGACCCTTC. This encodes CAISESGQGGPF.

This clone was detected only a few times. The V and J genes are TRBV30 and TRBJ2-7; maybe TRBD1 (6 bases). V was cut by 3 bases and J by 6 bases, with 12 bases left in between. This CDR3 spans 12 amino acids. Germline values: CDR1 GTSNPN, CDR2 SVGIG (reference sequence). The chain's CDR3 is CAWSTTGLEQYF. In DNA form, the CDR3 reads TGTGCCTGGAGCACCACAGGGCTCGAGCAGTACTTC.

The chain uses TRBV30 and TRBJ2-7, with 7 positions matching TRBD1. From germline, CDR1 is GTSNPN and CDR2 SVGIG (reference sequence). Losses at the gene ends were 2 bases for V and 2 bases for J; bases not matched to a gene: 3. This CDR3 comprises 13 residues. The DNA for the CDR3 is TGTGCCTGGAGTCGGACAGGTGCCTACGAGCAGTACTTC. Protein: CAWSRTGAYEQYF.

A few counts support this clone. The chain employs TRBV30 and TRBJ1-1, with D hard to call. The germline V and J ends were trimmed by 3 bases and 0 bases, with 8 bases remaining between them. From germline, CDR1 is GTSNPN and CDR2 SVGIG (reference sequence). This CDR3 comprises 13 residues. The CDR3 nucleotides read TGTGCCTGGAGGGAATTCGTGAACACTGAAGCTTTCTTT. Its translation is CAWREFVNTEAFF.

This clone was recorded a few times. The chain couples TRBV2 to TRBJ1-5; D perhaps matches TRBD1 (5 bases). Trimming left V 4 bases short and J 3 bases short, with 16 bases between. The CDR3 length is 16 residues. Germline CDR1 reads SNHLY; CDR2 reads FYNNEI. CDR3 in amino acids: CASSAFGGTNNQPQHF. CDR3 sequence (DNA): TGTGCCAGCAGTGCGTTCGGCGGGACGAACAATCAGCCCCAGCATTTT.

The V gene is TRBV2, the J gene TRBJ2-1; perhaps TRBD1 as D (6 bases). The CDR3 contains 15 residues. The V gene lost 2 bases and the J gene lost 7 bases, with 15 bases spanning the gap. CDR1 SNHLY and CDR2 FYNNEI come from the germline V gene. The CDR3 is CASSELLGAGNEQFF. In nucleotides, the CDR3 is TGTGCCAGCAGTGAACTTTTGGGGGCAGGTAATGAGCAGTTCTTC.

The chain recombines TRBV6-1 with TRBJ2-7; 7 nucleotides agree with TRBD1. The CDR3 extends over 14 amino acids. Per germline, CDR1 MNHNS and CDR2 SASEGT. Trimming at V came to 5 bases and at J to 2 bases, leaving 6 bases not matched to a gene. The CDR3 bases are TGTGCCAGCAGTCAAAACAGGGGCGCCTACGAGCAGTACTTC. Translating it yields CASSQNRGAYEQYF.